The clone carrying this TCR beta chain came up once. CDR1 SGHTA and CDR2 FQGNSA come from the germline V gene. The CDR3 contains 15 residues. V gave up 4 bases and J gave up 2 bases, with 14 bases separating them. This sample was taken from a study of blood T cell repertoires in COVID-19. Overall study: Samples taken during acute and convalescent COVID-19 were collected in the United States, Italy and Spain. The cDNA or gDNA used as material had been derived from T cells, B-cell-depleted T cells, or PBMCs.

In the original analysis: Cell counts per sample came from amplifying reference gene primers. Profiled with immunoSEQ multiplex PCR; TCRdb holds only in-frame clones, not every one. Clone size and V and J calls were adopted from that table, with D and trimming inferred from the DNA. Of 200,000 to 250,000 clones listed, approximately 87% are singletons. The specimen sequenced was peripheral blood. The sequence derives from a woman in her seventies with active or convalescent COVID-19. The chain uses TRBV7-2 and TRBJ2-5, with D possibly matching TRBD2 (6 bases). CDR3 in amino acids: CASSSRLGSQETQYF. The CDR3, as DNA: TGTGCCAGCAGCTCCCGACTAGGATCACAAGAGACCCAGTACTTC.